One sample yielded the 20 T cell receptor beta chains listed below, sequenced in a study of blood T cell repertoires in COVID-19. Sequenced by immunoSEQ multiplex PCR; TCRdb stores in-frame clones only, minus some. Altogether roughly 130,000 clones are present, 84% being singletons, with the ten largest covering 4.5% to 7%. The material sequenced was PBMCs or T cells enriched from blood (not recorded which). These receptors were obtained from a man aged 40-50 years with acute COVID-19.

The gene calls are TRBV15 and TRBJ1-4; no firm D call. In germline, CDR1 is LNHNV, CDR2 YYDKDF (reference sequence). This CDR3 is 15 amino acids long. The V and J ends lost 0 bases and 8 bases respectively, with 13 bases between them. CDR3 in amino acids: CATSRDGGPGEKLFF. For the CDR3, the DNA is TGTGCCACCAGCAGAGATGGAGGGCCTGGAGAAAAACTGTTTTTT.

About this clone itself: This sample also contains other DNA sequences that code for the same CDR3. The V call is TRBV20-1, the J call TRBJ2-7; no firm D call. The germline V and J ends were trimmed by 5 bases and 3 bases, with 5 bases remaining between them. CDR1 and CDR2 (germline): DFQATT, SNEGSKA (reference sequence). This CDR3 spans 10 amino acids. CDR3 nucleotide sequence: TGCAGTGCTCGACTCTACGAGCAGTACTTC. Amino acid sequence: CSARLYEQYF.

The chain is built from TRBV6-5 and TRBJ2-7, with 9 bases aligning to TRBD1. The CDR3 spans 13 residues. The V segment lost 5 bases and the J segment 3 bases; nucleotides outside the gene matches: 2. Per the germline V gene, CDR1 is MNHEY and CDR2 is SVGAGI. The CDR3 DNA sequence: TGTGCCAGCAGTCGGACAGGGGTCTACGAGCAGTACTTC. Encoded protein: CASSRTGVYEQYF.

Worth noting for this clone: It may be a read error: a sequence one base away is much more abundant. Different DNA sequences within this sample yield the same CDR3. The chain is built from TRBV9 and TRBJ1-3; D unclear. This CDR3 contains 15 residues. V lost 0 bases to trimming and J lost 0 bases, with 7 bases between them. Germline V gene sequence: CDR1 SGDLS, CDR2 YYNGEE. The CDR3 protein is CASSVDSSSGNTIYF. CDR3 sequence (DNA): TGTGCCAGCAGCGTAGACAGCAGCTCTGGAAACACCATATATTTT.

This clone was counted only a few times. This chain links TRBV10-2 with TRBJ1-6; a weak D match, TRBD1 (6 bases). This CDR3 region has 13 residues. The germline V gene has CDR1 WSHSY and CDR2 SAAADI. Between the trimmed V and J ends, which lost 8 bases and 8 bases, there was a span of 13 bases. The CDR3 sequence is CASVEQGHSPLHF. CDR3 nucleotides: TGCGCCAGCGTTGAGCAGGGGCATTCACCCCTCCACTTT.

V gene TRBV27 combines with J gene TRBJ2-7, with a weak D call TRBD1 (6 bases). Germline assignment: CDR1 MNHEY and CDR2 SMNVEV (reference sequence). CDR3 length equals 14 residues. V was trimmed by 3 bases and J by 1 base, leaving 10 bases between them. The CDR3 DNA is TGTGCCAGCAGTTTCCGGGACACTTCCTACGAGCAGTACTTC. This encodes CASSFRDTSYEQYF.

CDR3 nucleotide sequence: TGCGCCAGCAGCCAAGATCGGGGAGAGTACAATGAGCAGTTCTTC. Translated, it gives CASSQDRGEYNEQFF. This chain connects TRBV4-3 to TRBJ2-1, with D perhaps TRBD2 (5 bases). Germline V lookup: CDR1 LGHNA, CDR2 YSLEER. The ends were cut back, 0 bases at V and 4 bases at J, with 10 bases in the middle. This CDR3 contains 15 residues.

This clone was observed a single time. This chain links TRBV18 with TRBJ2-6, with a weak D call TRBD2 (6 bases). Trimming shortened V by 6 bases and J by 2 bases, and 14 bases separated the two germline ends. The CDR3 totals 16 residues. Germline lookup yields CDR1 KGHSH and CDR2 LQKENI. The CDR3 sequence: CASSEEGAPGANVLTF. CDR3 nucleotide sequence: TGTGCCAGCTCGGAGGAGGGAGCCCCTGGGGCCAACGTCCTGACTTTC.

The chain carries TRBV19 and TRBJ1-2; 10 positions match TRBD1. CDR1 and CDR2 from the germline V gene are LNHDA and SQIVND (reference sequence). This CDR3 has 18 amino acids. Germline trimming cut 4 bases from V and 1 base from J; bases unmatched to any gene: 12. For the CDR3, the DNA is TGTGCCAGTAGTACTTTACCGGGGACAGGGGAATATAACTATGGCTACACCTTC. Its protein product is CASSTLPGTGEYNYGYTF.

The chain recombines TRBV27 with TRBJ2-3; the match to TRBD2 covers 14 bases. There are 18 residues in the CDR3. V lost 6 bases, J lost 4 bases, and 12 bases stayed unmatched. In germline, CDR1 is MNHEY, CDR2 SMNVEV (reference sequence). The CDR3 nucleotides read TGTGCCAGCAGGCCGACCGGGACTAGCGGGAGCGTCTCAGATACGCAGTATTTT. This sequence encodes CASRPTGTSGSVSDTQYF.

CDR3 nucleotides: TGCGCCAGCAGCCAAGATCAGTCAGGCATGAACACTGAAGCTTTCTTT. Protein sequence: CASSQDQSGMNTEAFF. The gene calls are TRBV4-1 and TRBJ1-1; no clear D. Germline CDR1 and CDR2: MGHRA and YSYEKL. Deletions cut 0 bases from V and 0 bases from J, with 11 bases between. The CDR3 consists of 16 residues.

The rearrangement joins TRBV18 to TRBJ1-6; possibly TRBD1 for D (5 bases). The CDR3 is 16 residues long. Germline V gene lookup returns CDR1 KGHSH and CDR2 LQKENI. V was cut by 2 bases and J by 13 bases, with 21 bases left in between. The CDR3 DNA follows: TGTGCCAGCTCACCAGCGGGGGGTCGGAACGTTTCCCCCCTCCACTTT. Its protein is CASSPAGGRNVSPLHF.

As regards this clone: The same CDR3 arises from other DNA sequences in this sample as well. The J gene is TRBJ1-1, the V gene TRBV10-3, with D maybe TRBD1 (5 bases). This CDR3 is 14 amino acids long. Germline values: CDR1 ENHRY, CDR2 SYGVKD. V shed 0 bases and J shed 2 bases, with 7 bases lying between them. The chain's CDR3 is CAISESGGNTEAFF. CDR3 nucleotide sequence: TGTGCCATCAGTGAGTCGGGGGGTAACACTGAAGCTTTCTTT.

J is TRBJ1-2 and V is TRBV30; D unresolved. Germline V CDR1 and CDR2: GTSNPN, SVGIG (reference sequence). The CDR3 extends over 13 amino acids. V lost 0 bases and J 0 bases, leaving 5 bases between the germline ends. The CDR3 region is CAWSVLTNYGYTF. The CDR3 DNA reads TGTGCCTGGAGTGTACTAACTAACTATGGCTACACCTTC.

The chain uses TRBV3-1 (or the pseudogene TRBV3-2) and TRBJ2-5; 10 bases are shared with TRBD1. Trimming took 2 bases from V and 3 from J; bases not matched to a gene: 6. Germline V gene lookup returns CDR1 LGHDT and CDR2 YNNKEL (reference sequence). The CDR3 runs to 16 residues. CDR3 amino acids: CASSQSPGQGKETQYF. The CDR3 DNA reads TGTGCCAGCAGCCAAAGCCCGGGACAGGGGAAAGAGACCCAGTACTTC.

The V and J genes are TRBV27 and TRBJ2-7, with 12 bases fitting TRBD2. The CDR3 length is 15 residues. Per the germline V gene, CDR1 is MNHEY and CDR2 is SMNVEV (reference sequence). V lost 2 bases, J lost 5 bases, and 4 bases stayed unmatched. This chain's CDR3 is CASSLTSGRSNEQYF. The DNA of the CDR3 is TGTGCCAGCAGTTTAACTAGCGGGAGGTCCAACGAGCAGTACTTC.

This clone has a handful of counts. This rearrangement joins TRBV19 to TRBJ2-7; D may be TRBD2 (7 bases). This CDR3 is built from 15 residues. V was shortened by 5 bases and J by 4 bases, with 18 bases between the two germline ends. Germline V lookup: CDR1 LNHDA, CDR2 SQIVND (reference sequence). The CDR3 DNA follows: TGTGCCAGTAGTGTCGGCGGAGGGGGGGCTTACGAGCAGTACTTC. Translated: CASSVGGGGAYEQYF.

The CDR3 spells CASTVGSYTEAFF. The CDR3 DNA is TGTGCCAGCACCGTGGGCTCGTACACTGAAGCTTTCTTT. The chain recombines TRBV2 with TRBJ1-1; D gene uncertain. CDR1 is SNHLY, CDR2 FYNNEI, per germline. The CDR3 covers 13 residues. Trimming removed 7 bases from V and 3 bases from J, with 12 bases in between.

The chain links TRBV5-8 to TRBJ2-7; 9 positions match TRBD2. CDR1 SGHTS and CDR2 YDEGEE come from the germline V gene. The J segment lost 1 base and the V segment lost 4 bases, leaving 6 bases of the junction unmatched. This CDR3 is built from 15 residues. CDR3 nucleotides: TGTGCCAGCAGCCTAGGACTAGCGTCTTCCTACGAGCAGTACTTC. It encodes CASSLGLASSYEQYF. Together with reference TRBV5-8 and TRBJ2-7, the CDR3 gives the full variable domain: EAGVTQSPTHLIKTRGQQATLRCSPISGHTSVYWYQQALGLGLQFLLWYDEGEERNRGNFPPRFSGRQFPNYSSELNVNALELEDSALYLCASSLGLASSYEQYFGPGTRLTVT.

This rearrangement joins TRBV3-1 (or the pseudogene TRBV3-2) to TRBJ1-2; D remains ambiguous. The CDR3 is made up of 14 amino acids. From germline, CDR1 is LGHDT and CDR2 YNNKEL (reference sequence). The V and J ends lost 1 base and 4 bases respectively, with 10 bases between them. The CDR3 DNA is TGTGCCAGCAGCCAAGCATACGGGGTCTATGGCTACACCTTC. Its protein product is CASSQAYGVYGYTF.